A selection of T cell receptor beta chains follows, all from one sample in a study of radiation and T cells in renal cell carcinoma. Clones were sequenced by immunoSEQ multiplex PCR, and TCRdb holds only the in-frame ones, with some missing. The data hold 20,000 to 25,000 clones, with 80% observed a single time. Sequenced material: blood, taken from a patient whose treatment included radiotherapy and nephrectomy. These receptors were taken from a man aged 55-75 years with renal cell carcinoma. Both conserved end residues are part of each CDR3. A D gene is named only where the DNA matches it firmly. Size is omitted from some rows. Given values are once, few, many or a class for expanded clones.

D	size	V	J	CDR3	DNA
-	few	TRBV6-6	TRBJ1-5	CASSYQGTANQPQHF	TGTGCCAGCAGTTACCAGGGTACGGCGAATCAGCCCCAGCATTTT
-	once	TRBV10-1	TRBJ2-3	CASSDSAGRRALGSSATDTQYF	TGCGCCAGCAGTGACTCTGCTGGTCGGCGAGCTCTGGGCTCAAGCGCCACAGATACGCAGTATTTT
-	-	TRBV5-6	TRBJ2-1	CASSFLKTGMGNEQFF	TGTGCCAGCAGCTTCCTTAAAACAGGGATGGGCAATGAGCAGTTCTTC
TRBD2	-	TRBV19	TRBJ2-2	CASTPLAGAPGELFF	TGTGCCAGTACCCCACTAGCGGGGGCCCCCGGGGAGCTGTTTTTT
-	few	TRBV5-1	TRBJ1-2	CASSSSMDGYTF	TGCGCCAGCAGCTCGTCGATGGATGGCTACACCTTC
-	-	TRBV5-8	TRBJ2-7	CASSLAVTPDTPNEQYF	TGTGCCAGCAGCTTGGCCGTAACCCCGGACACGCCGAACGAGCAGTACTTC
-	-	TRBV9	TRBJ1-2	CASSVGTRGGYTF	TGTGCCAGCAGCGTAGGGACTCGGGGTGGCTACACCTTC
-	-	TRBV4-3	TRBJ2-3	CASSQEGRGTQYF	TGCGCCAGCAGCCAAGAGGGTCGTGGTACGCAGTATTTT
-	-	TRBV6-1	TRBJ2-7	CASSAGHFYEQYF	TGTGCCAGCAGTGCTGGACACTTCTACGAGCAGTACTTC
TRBD1	-	TRBV18	TRBJ2-7	CASSPGTGGLGEQYF	TGTGCCAGCTCTCCCGGGACAGGGGGCTTGGGCGAGCAGTACTTC
-	-	TRBV6-1	TRBJ1-5	CASSDGSSPYSNQPQHF	TGTGCCAGCAGTGACGGCAGCAGTCCATATAGCAATCAGCCCCAGCATTTT
TRBD1	-	TRBV15	TRBJ1-6	CATSRTGTGNSPLHF	TGTGCCACCAGCAGGACCGGGACAGGGAATTCACCCCTCCACTTT
-	-	TRBV19	TRBJ2-3	CASSGTYTDTQYF	TGTGCCAGTAGCGGGACTTACACAGATACGCAGTATTTT
-	-	TRBV29-1	TRBJ1-2	CSVTEVVSPTAYGYTF	TGCAGCGTTACCGAAGTTGTGTCACCGACGGCTTATGGCTACACCTTC
TRBD2	-	TRBV2	TRBJ2-1	CASSLTSGSRNEQFF	TGTGCCAGCAGTCTGACTAGCGGGAGTAGGAATGAGCAGTTCTTC
-	-	TRBV18	TRBJ1-1	CASSPQTGNTEAFF	TGTGCCAGCTCACCGCAGACGGGAAACACTGAAGCTTTCTTT
-	-	TRBV5-1	TRBJ1-1	CASSLGGPGTEAFF	TGCGCCAGCAGCTTGGGAGGACCCGGGACTGAAGCTTTCTTT